The next 22 T cell receptor beta chains were all read from a single sample in a study of cytomegalovirus exposure and HLA in healthy donors. Some clones are missing from TCRdb's copy, which holds only in-frame ones; the method was immunoSEQ multiplex PCR. Of hundreds of thousands of clones in the sample, approximately 87% are singletons; the top ten hold 5.5% to 7%. Sample: PBMCs. These receptors came from a woman younger than 30 in good health and CMV-seronegative.

This chain uses TRBV6-5 with TRBJ1-4; TRBD1 aligns across 9 bases. Germline lookup yields CDR1 MNHEY and CDR2 SVGAGI. V dropped 0 bases and J dropped 6; count of bases not matched to a gene: 5. The CDR3 consists of 16 residues. The CDR3: CASSYSGGTGYEKLFF. CDR3 DNA: TGTGCCAGCAGTTACTCGGGGGGGACAGGGTATGAAAAACTGTTTTTT.

The chain is built from TRBV13 and TRBJ1-2; no firm D call. This CDR3 spans 13 amino acids. CDR1 and CDR2 from the germline V gene are PRHDT and FYEKMQ (reference sequence). Trimming shortened V by 2 bases and J by 6 bases, and 10 bases separated the two germline ends. CDR3 coding DNA: TGTGCCAGCAGCTTAAATTACGGGGATGGCTACACCTTC. Encoded protein: CASSLNYGDGYTF.

This sequence joins TRBV13 and TRBJ2-3, with D possibly TRBD2 on 5 matching bases. V lost 5 bases and J 8 bases, leaving 11 bases between the germline ends. This CDR3 has 12 amino acids. Germline values: CDR1 PRHDT, CDR2 FYEKMQ (reference sequence). In nucleotides, the CDR3 is TGTGCCAGCAGCCCCCGAGAGGGTACGCAGTATTTT. This translates into CASSPREGTQYF.

V usage is TRBV27 and J usage is TRBJ1-5, with D possibly TRBD1 on 6 matching bases. This CDR3 region has 17 residues. The V gene's germline CDR1 is MNHEY and CDR2 SMNVEV (reference sequence). V gave up 0 bases and J gave up 3 bases, with 15 bases separating them. The CDR3 nucleotides read TGTGCCAGCAGTTTATCTTTCGGGGGCAGGTACAATCAGCCCCAGCATTTT. Residues: CASSLSFGGRYNQPQHF.

In regard to this clone: The same CDR3 arises from other DNA sequences in this sample as well. The genes are TRBV5-4 and TRBJ2-7; D not certain. Germline CDR1 is SGHNT and CDR2 is YYREEE (reference sequence). With 3 bases removed from V and 1 base from J, the gap between germline ends came to 2 bases. The CDR3 runs to 11 residues. The CDR3 region has the DNA TGTGCCAGCAGCTCTTCCTACGAGCAGTACTTC. Translated, it gives CASSSSYEQYF.

This clone was picked up one time. V usage is TRBV2 and J usage is TRBJ2-6, with TRBD2 as a possible D gene (5 bases). The CDR3 is 16 residues long. V was trimmed by 5 bases and J by 0 bases, leaving 11 bases between them. Germline CDR1 is SNHLY and CDR2 is FYNNEI. CDR3 in amino acids: CASSRGLPSGANVLTF. CDR3 coding DNA: TGTGCCAGCAGTCGCGGACTCCCCTCTGGGGCCAACGTCCTGACTTTC.

This rearrangement joins TRBV5-6 to TRBJ1-2; weak D call: TRBD1 (6 bases). The germline V gene has CDR1 SGHDT and CDR2 YYEEEE. V was pared by 4 bases and J by 6 bases, with 16 bases between. The CDR3 length is 14 residues. The CDR3 region is CASSGGHLPHGYTF. CDR3 nucleotide sequence: TGTGCCAGCAGCGGGGGACACCTACCCCATGGCTACACCTTC.

This chain links TRBV5-1 with TRBJ2-2, with unresolved D. The CDR3 sequence is 12 residues long. The V end lost 2 bases, the J end lost 7 bases, and 6 bases lay between the germline ends. CDR1 SGHRS and CDR2 YFSETQ come from the germline V gene. The CDR3 DNA follows: TGCGCCAGCAGCTTCAGAGGCGGGGAGCTGTTTTTT. This translates into CASSFRGGELFF.

On this clone: This sample includes further DNA sequences coding for the same CDR3. The chain couples TRBV9 to TRBJ1-1; 8 bases agree with TRBD1. The CDR3 runs 15 residues. V lost 0 bases to trimming and J lost 1 base; unmatched junction nucleotides: 2. Per germline, CDR1 SGDLS and CDR2 YYNGEE. The CDR3 DNA is TGTGCCAGCAGCGTAGGGGGGACAGGGAACACTGAAGCTTTCTTT. Translated: CASSVGGTGNTEAFF.

The chain links TRBV27 to TRBJ2-5; perhaps TRBD1 as D (6 bases). This CDR3 comprises 15 residues. CDR1 MNHEY and CDR2 SMNVEV come from the germline V gene (reference sequence). V was clipped by 6 bases and J by 1 base, with 15 bases between them. The CDR3 DNA reads as TGTGCCAGCAGGGATCACGGGACACCCCAAGAGACCCAGTACTTC. Translated, it gives CASRDHGTPQETQYF.

This rearrangement joins TRBV5-5 to TRBJ2-7; 9 positions agree with TRBD1. Germline V gene lookup returns CDR1 SGHKS and CDR2 YYEKEE (reference sequence). V was pared by 0 bases and J by 5 bases, with 6 bases of the junction left unmatched. The CDR3 has 15 amino acids. CDR3 amino acids: CASSLAGQGRDEQYF. The CDR3 coding sequence is TGTGCCAGCAGCTTGGCTGGACAGGGGAGGGACGAGCAGTACTTC.

The chain links TRBV12-5 to TRBJ2-7; 10 bases match TRBD1. The ends lost 0 bases at V and 2 bases at J; junction bases unmatched: 10. CDR3 length: 18 residues. Germline V gives CDR1 LGHNT, CDR2 FRNRAP. CDR3 DNA: TGTGCTAGTGGTTTGGTACGGTTCGGGGGACAGGGGACCTACGAGCAGTACTTC. Protein: CASGLVRFGGQGTYEQYF.

CDR3 nucleotide sequence: TGTGCCAGCCAGGGGAAAGGGGGCACAGATACGCAGTATTTT. It codes for CASQGKGGTDTQYF. The J gene is TRBJ2-3, the V gene TRBV5-4, with a tentative D call TRBD1 (6 bases). V was trimmed by 7 bases and J by 1 base, leaving 13 bases between them. The germline gives CDR1 SGHNT, CDR2 YYREEE (reference sequence). CDR3 length: 14 residues.

This clone appeared a few times. This chain connects TRBV28 to TRBJ2-7; no clear D. Per the germline V gene, CDR1 is MDHEN and CDR2 is SYDVKM. The CDR3 has 9 amino acids. V was trimmed by 7 bases and J by 5 bases, leaving 3 bases between them. Here the CDR3 reads CASTDEQYF. CDR3 nucleotide sequence: TGTGCCAGCACCGACGAGCAGTACTTC.

This clone was seen just once. This chain uses TRBV2 with TRBJ2-1; D might be TRBD2 (6 bases). From germline, CDR1 is SNHLY and CDR2 FYNNEI. The V end was cut by 10 bases, the J end by 6 bases, with 16 bases between. This CDR3 is 13 amino acids long. CDR3 sequence reads: CATRRDSVNEQFF. CDR3 nucleotide sequence: TGTGCCACCAGGCGGGACTCTGTCAATGAGCAGTTCTTC.

This chain uses TRBV6-4 with TRBJ2-3; 9 positions match TRBD2. Germline assignment: CDR1 MRHNA and CDR2 SNTAGT. The CDR3 sequence is 16 residues long. V dropped 0 bases and J dropped 2; count of bases not matched to a gene: 3. As DNA, the CDR3 is TGTGCCAGCAGTGACTCGGGCGGGGGGGCCACAGATACGCAGTATTTT. It is translated as CASSDSGGGATDTQYF.

This chain joins TRBV18 and TRBJ2-3, with D uncertain. CDR3 length: 14 amino acids. Germline V gene lookup returns CDR1 KGHSH and CDR2 LQKENI. Trimming stripped 0 bases from V and 5 bases from J, with 9 bases between. The CDR3 bases are TGTGCCAGCTCACCACCGAGTCAGGTAGATACGCAGTATTTT. It specifies CASSPPSQVDTQYF.

This chain connects TRBV9 to TRBJ1-2, with 7 bases that match TRBD1. The CDR3 has 14 amino acids. CDR1 and CDR2 (germline): SGDLS, YYNGEE. The junction had 9 bases not matched to a gene; V was cut back by 4 bases and J by 6 bases. The DNA of the CDR3 is TGTGCCAGCAGCACCCGACTGACAGGGAATGGCTACACCTTC. Amino acid sequence: CASSTRLTGNGYTF.

The rearrangement joins TRBV28 to TRBJ1-1; TRBD1 is a possible D gene (5 bases). The CDR3 sequence is 13 residues long. The germline V gene has CDR1 MDHEN and CDR2 SYDVKM. Trimming shortened V by 10 bases and J by 5 bases, and 17 bases separated the two germline ends. The CDR3 loop reads CATSRGGRTEAFF. CDR3 DNA sequence: TGTGCCACCAGCCGGGGGGGGAGGACTGAAGCTTTCTTT.

The chain links TRBV6-1 to TRBJ2-1; D gene ambiguous. Trimming took 1 base from V and 3 from J, leaving 7 bases between them. CDR1 and CDR2 from the germline V gene are MNHNS and SASEGT. This CDR3 has 14 residues. In nucleotides, the CDR3 is TGTGCCAGCAGTGAAGAGAGATTCTACAATGAGCAGTTCTTC. Amino acid sequence: CASSEERFYNEQFF.

The chain has TRBV27 and TRBJ1-2; a possible D gene is TRBD1 (6 bases). V was pared by 10 bases and J by 1 base, with 13 bases between. Germline loops: CDR1 MNHEY, CDR2 SMNVEV (reference sequence). The CDR3 covers 13 residues. The CDR3 reads CATRDKNNYGYTF. CDR3 bases: TGTGCCACCCGGGACAAAAATAACTATGGCTACACCTTC.

The V call is TRBV2, the J call TRBJ1-2; 7 bases agree with TRBD1. Germline CDR1 is SNHLY and CDR2 is FYNNEI. The CDR3 contains 12 residues. With V trimmed by 3 bases and J by 10 bases, 5 bases remained unmatched. CDR3 sequence reads: CASSEDRPAYTF. The CDR3 bases are TGTGCCAGCAGTGAGGACAGGCCAGCCTACACCTTC. Full variable domain (remainder filled in from reference TRBV2 and TRBJ1-2): EPEVTQTPSHQVTQMGQEVILRCVPISNHLYFYWYRQILGQKVEFLVSFYNNEISEKSEIFDDQFSVERPDGSNFTLKIRSTKLEDSAMYFCASSEDRPAYTFGSGTRLTVV.